The entry below describes one T cell receptor (beta chain). The clone's antigen remains unknown. Per-base qualities were not stored, and no clone one base away is much larger. The immunoSEQ Assay, a bias-controlled multiplex PCR, was used to amplify TCRbeta CDR3 regions from genomic DNA. For the original study's pipeline: Within the assay, amplification of reference gene primers was used to estimate how many nucleated cells each sample contained. To quantify the absolute abundance of each unique TCRbeta CDR3 rearrangement, sequence reads were collapsed and filtered. For each sample, productive Simpson clonality was calculated as the square root of Simpson's diversity index over productive rearrangements. This is the immuneACCESS table as TCRdb keeps it, with only in-frame sequences that have V and J called. A part of the clones is gone; compared with another copy, unresolved V genes explain less than half, and the rest is unexplained. V, J and clone size were drawn from that table, and D and trimming were deduced from the DNA. Present in this sample are 200,000 to 300,000 clones, 86% of which were seen just once. The leading ten clones occupy approximately 2.4% of the sample.

This sample was taken from a study of blood T cell repertoires in COVID-19 (TCRdb year 2020). Regarding the research as a whole: Samples covering the acute and convalescent phases of COVID-19 were provided by collaborators in the United States, Italy and Spain. The prospective study material was composed of cDNA or gDNA derived from T cells, B-cell-depleted T cells, or PBMCs. The dataset comprised deeply sampled blood TCRbeta repertoires from subjects exposed to, actively infected with, or recovered from COVID-19. A freely available public database, intended as a resource for researchers studying the immune response to SARS-CoV-2, is where the repertoires were released. The samples were drawn from two sources: the first 160 participants of the ongoing ImmuneRACE study, and fewer than 1,500 subjects contributed by 6 global collaborators. A de-identified subject ID, COVID-19 status, age in years and sex were almost always included in the sample metadata. HLA class I and class II types, where available, came from metadata supplied by the sample provider rather than from assay-based typing.

Broad study findings and their caveats: How much clinical and demographic metadata was included differed by source and by participant, and the metadata was provided uncurated.

Participants in the prospective study were aged about 18 to 95 years, lived in over 20 United States geographic areas, and enrolled through a virtual design. In the prospective study, cohorts were assigned on the basis of participant-reported clinical history obtained from a screening survey and a study questionnaire. For ImmuneRACE Cohort 3, a participant was defined as recovered based on two consecutive negative NP/OP PCR tests, clearance by a healthcare professional, or resolution of symptoms. Mobile phlebotomists in the prospective study collected whole blood, serum and a nasopharyngeal or oropharyngeal swab from every participant. Prospective study participants could optionally give additional blood draws and questionnaires over a roughly two-month period. Before DNA extraction, prospective study blood samples were shipped either frozen or at room temperature. Sequenced input: PBMCs or T cells enriched from blood (not recorded which). This receptor was taken from a woman aged 18 to 35 who had recovered from COVID-19.

The CDR3 region has the sequence CASSLTQGGSQPQHF. The DNA sequence follows: TGCGCCAGCAGCCTGACACAGGGGGGAAGTCAGCCCCAGCATTTT. The V and J genes are TRBV5-1 and TRBJ1-5, with 8 junctional bases fitting TRBD1. V loses 4 bases at its end and J loses 6 bases; junction bases beyond the gene matches: 9. CDR1 and CDR2 are read off the germline V gene as SGHRS and YFSETQ. CDR3 length: 15 amino acids, cysteine to phenylalanine. Just CDR3 DNA is preserved here, 45 bases in frame from base 1.